What follows are 27 T cell receptor beta chains derived from one specimen sequenced in a study of blood T cell repertoires in COVID-19. TCRdb keeps only in-frame clones here, not all; method: immunoSEQ multiplex PCR. The sample consists of roughly 14,000 clones, 85% to 90% of them appearing once. What was sequenced was peripheral blood. These receptors were taken from an elderly woman with COVID-19, enrolled during active disease.

As to this clone: At the DNA level, this CDR3 is encoded by other sequences in the same sample as well. This sequence joins TRBV3-1 (or the pseudogene TRBV3-2) and TRBJ1-4; D uncertain. This CDR3 has 13 residues. The germline V gene encodes CDR1 LGHDT and CDR2 YNNKEL (reference sequence). V was clipped by 0 bases and J by 14 bases, with 13 bases between them. CDR3 sequence reads: CASSQEPPRVLFF. The CDR3 DNA reads TGTGCCAGCAGCCAAGAGCCCCCGAGGGTGCTGTTTTTT.

By proportion, this clone is medium-sized. The rearrangement joins TRBV13 to TRBJ1-3; D gene uncertain. The ends were cut back, 5 bases at V and 2 bases at J, with 7 bases in the middle. Looked up from germline, CDR1 is PRHDT and CDR2 is FYEKMQ (reference sequence). The CDR3 consists of 13 residues. CDR3 sequence: CASSTDAGNTIYF. CDR3 nucleotide sequence: TGTGCCAGCAGCACAGACGCTGGAAACACCATATATTTT.

The chain has TRBV3-1 (or the pseudogene TRBV3-2) and TRBJ2-7, with D maybe TRBD1 (5 bases). Germline values: CDR1 LGHDT, CDR2 YNNKEL (reference sequence). V was cut by 4 bases and J by 1 base, with 14 bases left in between. This CDR3 contains 15 residues. The CDR3 region has the DNA TGTGCCAGCAGCCCACAGGTACGCCGATCCTACGAGCAGTACTTC. Translating gives CASSPQVRRSYEQYF.

The chain is built from TRBV2 and TRBJ2-1, with 8 bases identical to TRBD2. Trimming at V came to 2 bases and at J to 10 bases, leaving 7 bases not matched to a gene. The germline V gene has CDR1 SNHLY and CDR2 FYNNEI. The CDR3 has 14 residues. The CDR3 protein is CASSERAGGPEQFF. As DNA, the CDR3 is TGTGCCAGCAGTGAAAGGGCGGGAGGCCCCGAGCAGTTCTTC.

This chain joins TRBV7-2 and TRBJ1-5; 7 nucleotides match TRBD1. This CDR3 comprises 14 residues. Germline CDR1 reads SGHTA; CDR2 reads FQGNSA. The junction had 6 bases not matched to a gene; V was cut back by 6 bases and J by 4 bases. The CDR3, as DNA: TGTGCCAGCAGTTCGACAGGGTGGAATCAGCCCCAGCATTTT. The encoded protein is CASSSTGWNQPQHF.

The genes are TRBV9 and TRBJ2-1; 14 nucleotides line up with TRBD2. There are 17 residues in the CDR3. The V gene end was trimmed by 4 bases and the J gene end by 4 bases; junction bases not matched to a gene: 7. Per germline, CDR1 SGDLS and CDR2 YYNGEE. The CDR3 spells CASSPRGLAGGYNEQFF. In DNA, the CDR3 is TGTGCCAGCAGCCCCCGAGGACTAGCGGGAGGTTACAATGAGCAGTTCTTC.

This chain links TRBV5-4 with TRBJ2-7; 9 bases match TRBD2. CDR1 and CDR2 (germline): SGHNT, YYREEE (reference sequence). V lost 4 bases to trimming and J lost 0 bases; unmatched junction nucleotides: 5. The CDR3 spans 15 residues. The DNA of the CDR3 is TGTGCCAGCAGCCGGACTAGCGTTAGCTCCTACGAGCAGTACTTC. As protein: CASSRTSVSSYEQYF.

The chain uses TRBV27 and TRBJ1-1; maybe TRBD1 (6 bases). This CDR3 has 17 amino acids. Germline V gene data show CDR1 as MNHEY and CDR2 as SMNVEV (reference sequence). V lost 4 bases to trimming and J lost 4 bases, with 22 bases between them. The chain's CDR3 is CASSSRTSRGGGTEAFF. CDR3 nucleotides: TGTGCCAGCAGTTCCCGAACATCCCGGGGAGGGGGCACTGAAGCTTTCTTT.

V is TRBV27 and J is TRBJ2-6; the match to TRBD1 covers 11 bases. Germline-derived CDR1 and CDR2 are MNHEY and SMNVEV (reference sequence). V was clipped by 0 bases and J by 2 bases; unmatched bases: 3. The CDR3 spans 18 residues. The CDR3 sequence: CASSLSGQGAPGANVLTF. The CDR3 DNA is TGTGCCAGCAGTTTATCAGGACAGGGGGCGCCTGGGGCCAACGTCCTGACTTTC.

The chain couples TRBV2 to TRBJ2-2; 9 nucleotides agree with TRBD2. CDR1 SNHLY and CDR2 FYNNEI come from the germline V gene. The CDR3 has 14 amino acids. Trimming cost V 6 bases and J 5 bases; bases outside gene matches: 4. The CDR3 loop reads CASRWSGGTGELFF. Here the CDR3 DNA reads TGTGCCAGCAGGTGGAGCGGGGGGACCGGGGAGCTGTTTTTT.

V usage is TRBV18 and J usage is TRBJ2-2; 8 nucleotides agree with TRBD1. The CDR3 has 15 residues. The V segment lost 4 bases and the J segment 1 base; nucleotides outside the gene matches: 2. Germline V CDR1 and CDR2: KGHSH, LQKENI. The CDR3: CASSRDRGNTGELFF. The CDR3 DNA follows: TGTGCCAGCTCACGCGACAGGGGGAACACCGGGGAGCTGTTTTTT.

Only one count was recorded for this clone. The chain links TRBV19 to TRBJ2-1; D might be TRBD1 (5 bases). The CDR3 spans 18 residues. Germline V gene data show CDR1 as LNHDA and CDR2 as SQIVND (reference sequence). The ends were cut back, 2 bases at V and 0 bases at J, with 17 bases in the middle. CDR3 coding DNA: TGTGCCAGTAGTATAACAGGACCTCTTCTTAGCTCCTACAATGAGCAGTTCTTC. Translating gives CASSITGPLLSSYNEQFF.

The chain combines TRBV2 with TRBJ1-5, with D hard to call. Germline CDR1 SNHLY, CDR2 FYNNEI. The CDR3 sequence is 14 residues long. The V gene lost 6 bases and the J gene lost 3 bases, with 12 bases spanning the gap. The chain's CDR3 is CASRPGRINQPQHF. CDR3 in DNA: TGTGCCAGCAGACCTGGGAGAATCAATCAGCCCCAGCATTTT.

V usage is TRBV29-1 and J usage is TRBJ2-7; no clear D gene. Trimming removed 1 base from V and 0 bases from J, with 7 bases in between. The germline gives CDR1 SQVTM, CDR2 ANQGSEA. This CDR3 is 13 amino acids long. The CDR3 here is CSVEGLYSYEQYF. CDR3 DNA: TGCAGCGTTGAAGGTCTTTACTCCTACGAGCAGTACTTC.

The J gene is TRBJ2-7, the V gene TRBV19, with D perhaps matching TRBD2 (5 bases). V lost 7 bases, J lost 3 bases, and 13 bases lay in between. This CDR3 is built from 13 residues. Germline V CDR1 and CDR2: LNHDA, SQIVND (reference sequence). This chain's CDR3 is CASKGEGGYEQYF. CDR3 bases: TGTGCCAGTAAGGGAGAGGGCGGCTACGAGCAGTACTTC. Complete variable domain (other parts from reference TRBV19 and TRBJ2-7): DGGITQSPKYLFRKEGQNVTLSCEQNLNHDAMYWYRQDPGQGLRLIYYSQIVNDFQKGDIAEGYSVSREKKESFPLTVTSAQKNPTAFYLCASKGEGGYEQYFGPGTRLTVT.

V is TRBV9 and J is TRBJ2-1; no reliable D call. The CDR3 spans 16 residues. V lost 0 bases, J lost 7 bases, and 17 bases lay in between. Germline CDR1 is SGDLS and CDR2 is YYNGEE. CDR3 residues: CASSVAVATQENEQFF. CDR3 bases: TGTGCCAGCAGCGTAGCTGTGGCAACCCAGGAAAATGAGCAGTTCTTC.

The chain has TRBV3-1 (or the pseudogene TRBV3-2) and TRBJ1-2, with D perhaps TRBD1 (6 bases). V lost 1 base and J lost 6, with 18 bases in between. This CDR3 comprises 16 residues. Germline CDR1 LGHDT, CDR2 YNNKEL (reference sequence). Here the CDR3 reads CASSQAPPWPGDGYTF. CDR3 DNA sequence: TGTGCCAGCAGCCAAGCACCTCCGTGGCCAGGGGATGGCTACACCTTC.

The rearrangement joins TRBV5-1 to TRBJ2-2; possibly TRBD1 for D (6 bases). This CDR3 contains 15 residues. Germline values: CDR1 SGHRS, CDR2 YFSETQ. The germline V and J ends were trimmed by 4 bases and 7 bases, with 17 bases remaining between them. The CDR3 protein is CASSPTGPSGGELFF. The CDR3 nucleotides read TGCGCCAGCAGCCCGACAGGTCCAAGTGGCGGGGAGCTGTTTTTT.

This rearrangement joins TRBV19 to TRBJ1-2; TRBD1 matches at 10 bases. Germline V gene sequence: CDR1 LNHDA, CDR2 SQIVND (reference sequence). Trimming took 3 bases from V and 7 from J; bases not matched to a gene: 5. The CDR3 covers 14 residues. The CDR3 nucleotides read TGTGCCAGTAGTATCCCAGGGACAGGGGTTGGCTACACCTTC. Protein product: CASSIPGTGVGYTF.

The chain's CDR3 is CASRAKMNTEAFF. CDR3 DNA sequence: TGTGCCAGTAGAGCCAAAATGAACACTGAAGCTTTCTTT. The chain joins TRBV19 to TRBJ1-1; unclear D gene. V was clipped by 6 bases and J by 0 bases, with 8 bases between them. CDR3 length: 13 residues. Looked up from germline, CDR1 is LNHDA and CDR2 is SQIVND (reference sequence).

This chain joins TRBV28 and TRBJ1-3; a possible D gene is TRBD1 (6 bases). V gave up 6 bases and J gave up 6 bases, with 18 bases separating them. Germline loops: CDR1 MDHEN, CDR2 SYDVKM. The CDR3 is 15 amino acids. CDR3 loop: CASSTRGYSLNTIYF. Here the CDR3 DNA reads TGTGCCAGCAGCACAAGGGGGTACTCGCTAAACACCATATATTTT. The full variable domain, completed using reference TRBV28 and TRBJ1-3, is DVKVTQSSRYLVKRTGEKVFLECVQDMDHENMFWYRQDPGLGLRLIYFSYDVKMKEKGDIPEGYSVSREKKERFSLILESASTNQTSMYLCASSTRGYSLNTIYFGEGSWLTVV.

The chain uses TRBV19 and TRBJ2-7; TRBD1 might be the D (5 bases). This CDR3 spans 14 amino acids. Germline lookup yields CDR1 LNHDA and CDR2 SQIVND (reference sequence). V gave up 6 bases and J gave up 0 bases, with 12 bases separating them. The CDR3 nucleotides read TGTGCCAGTAGGGTCCAGGGAAGCTCCTACGAGCAGTACTTC. Translating it yields CASRVQGSSYEQYF.

CDR3 loop: CASSFNRGKETQYF. The CDR3 coding sequence is TGTGCCAGCAGTTTTAACCGGGGGAAAGAGACCCAGTACTTC. This rearrangement joins TRBV11-2 to TRBJ2-5; D may be TRBD2 (6 bases). The CDR3 is 14 amino acids. CDR1 is SGHAT, CDR2 FQNNGV, per germline. Trimming removed 6 bases at V and 3 bases at J, with 14 bases between.

With respect to this clone: Distinct nucleotide sequences in the sample also encode this CDR3. The chain carries TRBV28 and TRBJ1-5; 9 nucleotides align to TRBD1. There are 15 residues in the CDR3. V was clipped by 6 bases and J by 2 bases; unmatched bases: 5. Germline assignment: CDR1 MDHEN and CDR2 SYDVKM. The CDR3 is CASRPRDRGNQPQHF. The CDR3 DNA follows: TGTGCCAGCAGGCCTCGGGACAGGGGCAATCAGCCCCAGCATTTT.

The chain recombines TRBV6-2 or TRBV6-3 with TRBJ2-7, with D unresolved. V lost 2 bases and J 2 bases, leaving 7 bases between the germline ends. This CDR3 has 13 residues. Germline V CDR1 and CDR2: MNHEY, SVGEGT. DNA for the CDR3: TGTGCCAGCAGTTACCGGGTTGCCTACGAGCAGTACTTC. Translated, it gives CASSYRVAYEQYF.

The chain joins TRBV9 to TRBJ2-7; D is possibly TRBD2 (5 bases). V lost 0 bases and J 2 bases, leaving 15 bases between the germline ends. The CDR3 has 16 residues. CDR1 is SGDLS, CDR2 YYNGEE, per germline. The CDR3 DNA follows: TGTGCCAGCAGCGTAGACGGGGTGATGAGGACCTACGAGCAGTACTTC. Encoded protein: CASSVDGVMRTYEQYF.

The chain recombines TRBV15 with TRBJ2-1, with D unclear. The CDR3 consists of 16 residues. The germline gives CDR1 LNHNV, CDR2 YYDKDF (reference sequence). V lost 1 base to trimming and J lost 4 bases, with 14 bases between them. The CDR3 nucleotides read TGTGCCACCAGCAGAGGGAAGGCGGTCGGGTACAATGAGCAGTTCTTC. Amino acids: CATSRGKAVGYNEQFF.